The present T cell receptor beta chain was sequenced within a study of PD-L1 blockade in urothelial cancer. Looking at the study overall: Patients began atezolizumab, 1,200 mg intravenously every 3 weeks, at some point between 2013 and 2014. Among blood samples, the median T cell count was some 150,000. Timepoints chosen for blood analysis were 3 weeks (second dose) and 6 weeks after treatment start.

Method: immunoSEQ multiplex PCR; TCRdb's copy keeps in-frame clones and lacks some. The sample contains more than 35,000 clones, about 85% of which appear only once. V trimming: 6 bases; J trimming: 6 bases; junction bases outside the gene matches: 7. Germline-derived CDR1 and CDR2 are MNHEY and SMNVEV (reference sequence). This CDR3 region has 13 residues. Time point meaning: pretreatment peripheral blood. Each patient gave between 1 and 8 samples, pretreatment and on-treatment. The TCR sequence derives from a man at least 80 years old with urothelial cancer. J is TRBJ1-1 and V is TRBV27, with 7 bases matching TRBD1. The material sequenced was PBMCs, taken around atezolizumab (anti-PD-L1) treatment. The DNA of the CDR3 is TGTGCCAGCAGACTACAGGGGTCGGCTGAAGCTTTCTTT. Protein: CASRLQGSAEAFF.